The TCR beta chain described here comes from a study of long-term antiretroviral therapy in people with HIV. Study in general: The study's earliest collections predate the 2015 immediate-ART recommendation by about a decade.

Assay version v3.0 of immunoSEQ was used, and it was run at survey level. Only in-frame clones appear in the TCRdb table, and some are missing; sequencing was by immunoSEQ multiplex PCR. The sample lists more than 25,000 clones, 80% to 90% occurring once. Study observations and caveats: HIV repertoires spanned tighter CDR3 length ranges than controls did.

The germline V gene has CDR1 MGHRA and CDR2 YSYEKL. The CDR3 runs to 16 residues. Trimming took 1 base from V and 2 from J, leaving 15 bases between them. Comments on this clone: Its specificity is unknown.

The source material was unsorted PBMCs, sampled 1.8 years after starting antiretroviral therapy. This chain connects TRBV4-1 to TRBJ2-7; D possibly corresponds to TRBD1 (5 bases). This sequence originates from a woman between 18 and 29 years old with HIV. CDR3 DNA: TGCGCCAGCAGCCAAGTTGCAGGGATCAACCCCTACGAGCAGTACTTC. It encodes CASSQVAGINPYEQYF.